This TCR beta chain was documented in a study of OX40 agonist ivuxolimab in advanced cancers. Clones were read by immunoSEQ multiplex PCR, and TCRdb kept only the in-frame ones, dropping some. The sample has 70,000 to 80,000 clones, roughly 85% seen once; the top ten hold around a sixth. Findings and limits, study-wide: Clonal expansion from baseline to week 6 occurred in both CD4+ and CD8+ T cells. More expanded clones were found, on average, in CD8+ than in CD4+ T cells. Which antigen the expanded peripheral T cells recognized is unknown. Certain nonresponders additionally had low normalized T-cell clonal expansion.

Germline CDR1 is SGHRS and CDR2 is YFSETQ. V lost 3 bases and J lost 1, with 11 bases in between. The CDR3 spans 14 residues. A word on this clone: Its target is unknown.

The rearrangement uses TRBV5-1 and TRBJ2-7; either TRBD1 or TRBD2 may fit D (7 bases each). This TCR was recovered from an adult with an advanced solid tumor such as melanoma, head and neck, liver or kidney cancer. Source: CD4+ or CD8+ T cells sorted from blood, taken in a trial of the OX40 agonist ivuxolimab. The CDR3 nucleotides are TGCGCCAGCAGCTGGGAGGGGGCGTCCTACGAGCAGTACTTC. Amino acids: CASSWEGASYEQYF. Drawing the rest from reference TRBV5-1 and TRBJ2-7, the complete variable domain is KAGVTQTPRYLIKTRGQQVTLSCSPISGHRSVSWYQQTPGQGLQFLFEYFSETQRNKGNFPGRFSGRQFSNSRSEMNVSTLELGDSALYLCASSWEGASYEQYFGPGTRLTVT.